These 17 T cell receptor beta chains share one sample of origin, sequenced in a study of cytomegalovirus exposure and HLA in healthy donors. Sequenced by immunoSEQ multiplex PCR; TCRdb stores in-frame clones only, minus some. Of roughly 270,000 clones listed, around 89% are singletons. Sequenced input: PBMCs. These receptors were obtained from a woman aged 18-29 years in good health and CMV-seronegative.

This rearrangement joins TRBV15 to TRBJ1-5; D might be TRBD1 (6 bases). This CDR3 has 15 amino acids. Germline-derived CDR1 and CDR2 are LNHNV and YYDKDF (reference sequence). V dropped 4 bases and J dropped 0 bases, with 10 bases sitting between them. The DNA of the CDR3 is TGTGCCACCAGCACCGGACAGAATAGCAATCAGCCCCAGCATTTT. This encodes CATSTGQNSNQPQHF. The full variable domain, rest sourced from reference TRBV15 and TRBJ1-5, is DAMVIQNPRYQVTQFGKPVTLSCSQTLNHNVMYWYQQKSSQAPKLLFHYYDKDFNNEADTPDNFQSRRPNTSFCFLDIRSPGLGDTAMYLCATSTGQNSNQPQHFGDGTRLSIL.

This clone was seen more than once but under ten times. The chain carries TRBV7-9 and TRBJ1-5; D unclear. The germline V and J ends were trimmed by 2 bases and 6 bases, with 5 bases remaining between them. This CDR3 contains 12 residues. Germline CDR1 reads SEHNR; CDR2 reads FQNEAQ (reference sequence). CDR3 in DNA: TGTGCCAGCAGCTTACTAAGTCAGCCCCAGCATTTT. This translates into CASSLLSQPQHF.

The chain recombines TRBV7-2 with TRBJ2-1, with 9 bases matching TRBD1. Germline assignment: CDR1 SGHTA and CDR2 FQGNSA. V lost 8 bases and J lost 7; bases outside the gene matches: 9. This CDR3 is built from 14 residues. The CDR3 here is CASGIRDRANEQFF. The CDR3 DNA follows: TGTGCCAGCGGGATACGGGACAGGGCTAATGAGCAGTTCTTC.

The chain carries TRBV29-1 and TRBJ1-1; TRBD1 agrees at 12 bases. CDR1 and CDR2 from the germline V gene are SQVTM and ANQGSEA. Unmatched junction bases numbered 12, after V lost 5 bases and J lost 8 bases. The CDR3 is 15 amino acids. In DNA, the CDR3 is TGCAGCGTTCTCCGACCGGGACAGGGGGCGCCCGAAGCTTTCTTT. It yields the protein CSVLRPGQGAPEAFF.

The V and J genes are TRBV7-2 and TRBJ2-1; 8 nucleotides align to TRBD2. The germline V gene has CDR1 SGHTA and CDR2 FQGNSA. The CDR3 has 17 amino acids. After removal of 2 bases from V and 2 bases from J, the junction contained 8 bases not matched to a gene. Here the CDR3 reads CASSLNLAGWAYNEQFF. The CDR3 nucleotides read TGTGCCAGCAGCTTAAATTTAGCGGGATGGGCCTACAATGAGCAGTTCTTC.

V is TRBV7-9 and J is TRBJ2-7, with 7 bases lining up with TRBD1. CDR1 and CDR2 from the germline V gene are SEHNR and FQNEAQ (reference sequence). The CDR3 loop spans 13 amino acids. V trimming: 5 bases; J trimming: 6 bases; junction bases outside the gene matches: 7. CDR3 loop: CASSPRTGFEQYF. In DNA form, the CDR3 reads TGTGCCAGCAGCCCCCGGACAGGCTTCGAGCAGTACTTC. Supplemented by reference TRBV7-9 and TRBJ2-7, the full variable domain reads DTGVSQNPRHKITKRGQNVTFRCDPISEHNRLYWYRQTLGQGPEFLTYFQNEAQLEKSRLLSDRFSAERPKGSFSTLEIQRTEQGDSAMYLCASSPRTGFEQYFGPGTRLTVT.

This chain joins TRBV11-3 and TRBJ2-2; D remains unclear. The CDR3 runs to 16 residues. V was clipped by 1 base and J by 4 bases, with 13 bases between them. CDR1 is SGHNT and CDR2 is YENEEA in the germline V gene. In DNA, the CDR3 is TGTGCCAGCAGCTTAGGGAGATGGCATAGCACCGGGGAGCTGTTTTTT. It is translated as CASSLGRWHSTGELFF.

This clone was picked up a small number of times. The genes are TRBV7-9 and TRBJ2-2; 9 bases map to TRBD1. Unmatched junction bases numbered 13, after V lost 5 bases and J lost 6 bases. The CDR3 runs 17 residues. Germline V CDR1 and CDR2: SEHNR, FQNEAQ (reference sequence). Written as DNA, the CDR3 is TGTGCCAGCAGCCCAGCACAGGGGGCGGCTGCCCCCGGGGAGCTGTTTTTT. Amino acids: CASSPAQGAAAPGELFF.

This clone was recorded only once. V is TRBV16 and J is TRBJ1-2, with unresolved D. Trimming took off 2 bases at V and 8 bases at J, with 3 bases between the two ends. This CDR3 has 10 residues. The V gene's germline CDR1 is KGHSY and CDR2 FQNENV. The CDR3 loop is CASSQSGYTF. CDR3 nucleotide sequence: TGTGCCAGCAGCCAAAGCGGCTACACCTTC.

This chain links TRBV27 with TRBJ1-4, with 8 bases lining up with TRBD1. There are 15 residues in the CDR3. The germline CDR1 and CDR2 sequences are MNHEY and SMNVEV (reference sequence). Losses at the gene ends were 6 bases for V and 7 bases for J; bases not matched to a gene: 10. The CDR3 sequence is CASRVQGAVSEKLFF. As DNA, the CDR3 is TGTGCCAGCAGGGTTCAGGGGGCCGTTAGTGAAAAACTGTTTTTT. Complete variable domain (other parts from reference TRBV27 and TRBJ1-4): EAQVTQNPRYLITVTGKKLTVTCSQNMNHEYMSWYRQDPGLGLRQIYYSMNVEVTDKGDVPEGYKVSRKEKRNFPLILESPSPNQTSLYFCASRVQGAVSEKLFFGSGTQLSVL.

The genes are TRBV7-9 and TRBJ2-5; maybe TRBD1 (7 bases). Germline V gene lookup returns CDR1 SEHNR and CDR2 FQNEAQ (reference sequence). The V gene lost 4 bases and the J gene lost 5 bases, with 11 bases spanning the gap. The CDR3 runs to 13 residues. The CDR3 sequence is CASSSTGRETQYF. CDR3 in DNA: TGTGCCAGCAGCTCGACAGGGAGGGAGACCCAGTACTTC. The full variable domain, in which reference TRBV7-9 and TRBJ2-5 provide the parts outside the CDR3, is DTGVSQNPRHKITKRGQNVTFRCDPISEHNRLYWYRQTLGQGPEFLTYFQNEAQLEKSRLLSDRFSAERPKGSFSTLEIQRTEQGDSAMYLCASSSTGRETQYFGPGTRLLVL.

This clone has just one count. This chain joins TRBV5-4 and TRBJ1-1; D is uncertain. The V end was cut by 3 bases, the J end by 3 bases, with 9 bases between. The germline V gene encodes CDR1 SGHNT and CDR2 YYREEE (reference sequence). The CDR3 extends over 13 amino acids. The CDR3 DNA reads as TGTGCCAGCAGCTCAGAGGGTGACACTGAAGCTTTCTTT. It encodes CASSSEGDTEAFF.

The chain's CDR3 is CASSRTGGEGEKLFF. As DNA, the CDR3 is TGTGCCAGCAGCCGTACAGGGGGCGAAGGTGAAAAACTGTTTTTT. J is TRBJ1-4 and V is TRBV7-3, with 9 bases aligning to TRBD1. The CDR3 runs to 15 residues. V lost 5 bases and J lost 7; bases outside the gene matches: 8. The germline V gene has CDR1 SGHTA and CDR2 FQGTGA.

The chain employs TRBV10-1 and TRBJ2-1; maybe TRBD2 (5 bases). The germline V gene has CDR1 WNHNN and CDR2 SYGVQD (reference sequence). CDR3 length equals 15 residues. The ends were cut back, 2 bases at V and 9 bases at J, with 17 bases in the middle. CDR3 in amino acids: CASSETSLSIGEQFF. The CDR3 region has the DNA TGCGCCAGCAGTGAGACTAGTCTTTCAATCGGTGAGCAGTTCTTC.

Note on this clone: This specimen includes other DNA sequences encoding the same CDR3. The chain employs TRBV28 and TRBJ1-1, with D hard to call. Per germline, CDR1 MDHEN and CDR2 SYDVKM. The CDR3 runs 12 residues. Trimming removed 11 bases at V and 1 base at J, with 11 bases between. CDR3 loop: CASSPGNTEAFF. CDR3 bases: TGTGCCTCCAGCCCGGGGAACACTGAAGCTTTCTTT.

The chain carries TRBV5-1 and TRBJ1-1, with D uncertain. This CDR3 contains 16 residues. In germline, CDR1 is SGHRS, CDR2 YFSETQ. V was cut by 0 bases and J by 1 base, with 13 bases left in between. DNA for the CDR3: TGCGCCAGCAGCTTGGTTGGACGGGGAGGGAACACTGAAGCTTTCTTT. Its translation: CASSLVGRGGNTEAFF.

The CDR3 loop is CASSVAGRGSTDTQYF. CDR3 in DNA: TGTGCCAGCAGCGTAGCAGGGCGGGGGAGCACAGATACGCAGTATTTT. The genes are TRBV9 and TRBJ2-3, with TRBD2 matching over 7 bases. Germline V gene lookup returns CDR1 SGDLS and CDR2 YYNGEE. V was pared by 0 bases and J by 0 bases, with 4 bases of the junction left unmatched. There are 16 residues in the CDR3.